Described below is a single T cell receptor beta chain sequence and its context. These data originate in a study of blood T cell repertoires in COVID-19. Study as a whole: Collection of acute and convalescent COVID-19 samples took place in the United States, Italy and Spain.

Germline CDR1 is LNHDA and CDR2 is SQIVND (reference sequence). The V end was cut by 9 bases, the J end by 5 bases, with 20 bases between. The CDR3 spans 15 residues. The Seattle patients, enrolled during active infection, were followed longitudinally. Per the original methods: Amplification with reference gene primers provided the estimates of nucleated cell counts. The data were produced by immunoSEQ multiplex PCR, yet TCRdb's version contains in-frame clones alone and is incomplete. For V, J and clone size, that table is used; D and trimming come from the DNA. The table records about 170,000 clones, roughly 88% of them present only once.

The gene calls are TRBV19 and TRBJ1-5; D is uncertain. This clonotype was sampled from an elderly man with COVID-19, enrolled during active disease. The sequencing sample was made of peripheral blood. CDR3 amino acids: CASLSEGGGYQPQHF. Here the CDR3 DNA reads TGTGCCAGCCTTTCAGAGGGAGGAGGTTATCAGCCCCAGCATTTT.